This T cell receptor beta chain was profiled in a study of cytomegalovirus exposure and HLA in healthy donors. Findings of the study overall: Cytomegalovirus-associated TCR beta chains were listed, numbering roughly 150. Donor immune exposure was known only as CMV serostatus.

Germline V CDR1 and CDR2: LNHDA, SQIVND (reference sequence). Trimming shortened V by 8 bases and J by 5 bases, and 18 bases separated the two germline ends. CDR3 length: 14 residues. A multiplex PCR was run with 60 Vbeta primers and 13 Jbeta primers. Sequencing was performed with immunoSEQ multiplex PCR; in TCRdb, only in-frame clones are kept and a portion is missing. This sample yields fewer than 150,000 clones, of which 80% are seen a single time; 8.5% to 10% belongs to the top ten. Points on this clone: Its target is unknown.

The chain has TRBV19 and TRBJ2-5, with a possible D match to TRBD1 (6 bases). This clonotype originated in a female donor in good health and CMV-seropositive. Sequences were obtained from PBMCs. Here the CDR3 DNA reads TGTGCCAGTTCCACAGGGTTATGGGCCGAGACCCAGTACTTC. Amino acid sequence: CASSTGLWAETQYF.